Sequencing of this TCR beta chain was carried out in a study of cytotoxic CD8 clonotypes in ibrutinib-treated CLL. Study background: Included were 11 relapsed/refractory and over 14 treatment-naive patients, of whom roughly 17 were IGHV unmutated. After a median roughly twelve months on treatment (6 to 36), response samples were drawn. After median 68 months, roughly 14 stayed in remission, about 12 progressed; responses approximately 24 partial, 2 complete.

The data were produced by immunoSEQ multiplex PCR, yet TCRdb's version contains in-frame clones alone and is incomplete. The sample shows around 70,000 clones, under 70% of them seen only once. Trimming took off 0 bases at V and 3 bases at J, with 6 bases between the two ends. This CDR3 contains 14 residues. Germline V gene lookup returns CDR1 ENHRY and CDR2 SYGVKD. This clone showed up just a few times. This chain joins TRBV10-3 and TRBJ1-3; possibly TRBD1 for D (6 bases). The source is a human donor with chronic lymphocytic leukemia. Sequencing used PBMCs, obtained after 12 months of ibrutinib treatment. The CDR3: CAISESRGGNTIYF. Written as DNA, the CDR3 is TGTGCCATCAGTGAGTCCAGGGGTGGAAACACCATATATTTT.